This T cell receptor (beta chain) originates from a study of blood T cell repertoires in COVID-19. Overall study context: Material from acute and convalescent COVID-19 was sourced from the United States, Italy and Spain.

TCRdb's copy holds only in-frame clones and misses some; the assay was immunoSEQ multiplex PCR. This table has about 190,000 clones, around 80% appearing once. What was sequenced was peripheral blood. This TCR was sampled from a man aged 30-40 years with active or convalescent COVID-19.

The CDR3 protein is CASATPRGGSYNEQFF. CDR3 DNA sequence: TGTGCCAGTGCGACCCCCCGGGGAGGCTCCTACAATGAGCAGTTCTTC. The chain is built from TRBV19 and TRBJ2-1, with D possibly matching TRBD2 (6 bases). V was cut by 8 bases and J by 0 bases, with 17 bases left in between. The CDR3 spans 16 residues. The germline V gene encodes CDR1 LNHDA and CDR2 SQIVND (reference sequence).